The source of this T cell receptor (beta chain) is a study of blood T cells in healthy people across ages. Then a second PCR, running roughly 7 to 11 cycles, was carried out with a sample-barcoded 5' primer and a J-beta primer mix. One entry per CDR3 protein results from TCRdb running MiXCR on the 5' RACE reads. The data show under 800,000 distinct CDR3 sequences, 20% to 25% seen once. This clonotype came up a few times. Deletions cut 2 bases from V and 4 bases from J, with 11 bases between. Per the germline V gene, CDR1 is SGHTA and CDR2 is FQGNSA. The CDR3 extends over 14 amino acids. This chain connects TRBV7-2 to TRBJ2-5; TRBD1 is a possible D gene (5 bases). Specimen: blood. This clonotype was sampled from a man between 65 and 80 years old in good health. The CDR3 sequence: CASSLWAGIETQYF. CDR3 in DNA: TGTGCCAGCAGCTTATGGGCAGGGATAGAGACCCAGTACTTC.